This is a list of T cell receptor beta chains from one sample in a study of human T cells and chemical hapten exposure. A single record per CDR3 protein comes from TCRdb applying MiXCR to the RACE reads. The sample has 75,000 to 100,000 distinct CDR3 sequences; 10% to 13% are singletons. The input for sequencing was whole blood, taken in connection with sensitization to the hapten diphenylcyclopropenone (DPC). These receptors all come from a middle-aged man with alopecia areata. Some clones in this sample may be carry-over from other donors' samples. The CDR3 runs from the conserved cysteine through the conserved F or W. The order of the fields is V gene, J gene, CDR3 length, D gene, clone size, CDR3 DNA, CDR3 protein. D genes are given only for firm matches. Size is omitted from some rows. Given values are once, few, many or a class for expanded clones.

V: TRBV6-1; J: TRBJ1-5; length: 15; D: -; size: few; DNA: TGTGCCAGCAGTGGTACCACGTCGGGCAATCAGCCCCAGCATTTT; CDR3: CASSGTTSGNQPQHF
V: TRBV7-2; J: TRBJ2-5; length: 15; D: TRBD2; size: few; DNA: TGTGCCAGCAGCTCTCTAGCGGGAGGCTCGGAGACCCAGTACTTC; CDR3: CASSSLAGGSETQYF
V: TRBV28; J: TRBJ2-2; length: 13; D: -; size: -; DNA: TGTGCCAGCAGTCTACTAGTCACCGGGGAGCTGTTTTTT; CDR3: CASSLLVTGELFF
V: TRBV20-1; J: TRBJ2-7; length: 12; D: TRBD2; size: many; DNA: TGCAGTGCTCGCAGGGACTATTACGAGCAGTACTTC; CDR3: CSARRDYYEQYF
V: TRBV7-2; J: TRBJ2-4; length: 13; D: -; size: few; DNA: TGTGCCAGCAGCCGGGGAGCCAAAAACATTCAGTACTTC; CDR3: CASSRGAKNIQYF
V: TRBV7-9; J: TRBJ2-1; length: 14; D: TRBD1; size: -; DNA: TGTGCCAGCAGCTTAGAGTGGACAGGGGATGAGCAGTTCTTC; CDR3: CASSLEWTGDEQFF
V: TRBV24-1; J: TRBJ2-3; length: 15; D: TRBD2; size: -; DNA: TGTGCCACCAGGGGGGGACTAGCGGGACGAGATACGCAGTATTTT; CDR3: CATRGGLAGRDTQYF
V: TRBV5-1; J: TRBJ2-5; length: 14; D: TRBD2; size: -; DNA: TGCGCCAGCAGCCCGGGGACTAGCTGGGAGACCCAGTACTTC; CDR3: CASSPGTSWETQYF
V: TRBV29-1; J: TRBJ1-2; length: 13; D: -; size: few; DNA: TGCAGCGTTGAAGATTTGGGAAACTATGGCGACACCTTC; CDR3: CSVEDLGNYGDTF
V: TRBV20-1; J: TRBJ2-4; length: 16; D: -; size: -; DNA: TGCAGTGCCTGGGGGGGGGCAGACATAGCCAAAAACATTCAGTACTTC; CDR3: CSAWGGADIAKNIQYF
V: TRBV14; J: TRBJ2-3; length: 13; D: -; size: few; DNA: TGTGCCAGCAGCCTTAAGAGTACAGATACGCAGTATTTT; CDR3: CASSLKSTDTQYF
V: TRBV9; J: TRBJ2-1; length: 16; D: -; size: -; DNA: TGTGCCAGCAGCATCGGCGGCGGAACCAACTACAATGAGCAGTTCTTC; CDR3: CASSIGGGTNYNEQFF
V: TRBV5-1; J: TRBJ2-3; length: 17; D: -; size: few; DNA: TGCGCCAGCAGCCAAACGACGCGCGGGTCGTTGACGGATACGCAGTATTTT; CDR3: CASSQTTRGSLTDTQYF
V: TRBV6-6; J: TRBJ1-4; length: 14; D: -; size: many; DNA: TGTGCCAGCAGTTCCGATCAGGAGAATGAAAAACTGTTTTTT; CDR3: CASSSDQENEKLFF
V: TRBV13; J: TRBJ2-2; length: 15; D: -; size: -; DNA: TGTGCCAGCAGCTTAAATCTAGGCTTCACCGGGGAGCTGTTTTTT; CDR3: CASSLNLGFTGELFF
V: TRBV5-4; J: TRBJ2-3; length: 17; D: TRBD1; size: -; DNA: TGTGCCAGCAGCGGGGGGACAGGGGGCAGCAGGGGAGATACGCAGTATTTT; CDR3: CASSGGTGGSRGDTQYF
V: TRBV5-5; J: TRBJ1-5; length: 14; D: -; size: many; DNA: TGTGCCAGCAGCTTCCGGGAAAGCAATCAGCCCCAGCATTTT; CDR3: CASSFRESNQPQHF
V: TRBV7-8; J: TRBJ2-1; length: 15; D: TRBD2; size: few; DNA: TGTGCCAGCAGCCAGCGGGAGGGCCCCTACAATGAGCAGTTCTTC; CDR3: CASSQREGPYNEQFF
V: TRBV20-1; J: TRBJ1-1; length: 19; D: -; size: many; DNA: TGCAGTGCTAGAGATTTCTTCTCCCAAACAGAGGGCGCGACCACTGAAGCTTTCTTT; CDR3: CSARDFFSQTEGATTEAFF
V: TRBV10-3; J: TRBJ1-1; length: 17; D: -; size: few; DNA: TGTGCCATCAGTGAGTCCGAGCAGGGCTGGATGAACACTGAAGCTTTCTTT; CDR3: CAISESEQGWMNTEAFF
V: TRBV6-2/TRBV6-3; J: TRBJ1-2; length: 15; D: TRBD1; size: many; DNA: TGTGCCAGCAGTTACTCGTGGGACAGGAACTATGGCTACACCTTC; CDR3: CASSYSWDRNYGYTF
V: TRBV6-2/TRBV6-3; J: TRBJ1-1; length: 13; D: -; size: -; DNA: TGTGCCAGCAGTTACGGGGGCTTCACTGAAGCTTTCTTT; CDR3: CASSYGGFTEAFF
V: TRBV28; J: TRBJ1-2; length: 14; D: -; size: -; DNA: TGTGCCAGCAGCCCTAGGTCCCTATACTATGGCTACACCTTC; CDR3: CASSPRSLYYGYTF
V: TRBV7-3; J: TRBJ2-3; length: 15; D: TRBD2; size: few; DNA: TGTGCCAGCAGCTTGGCTAGCGGGAGCGCAGATACGCAGTATTTT; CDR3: CASSLASGSADTQYF
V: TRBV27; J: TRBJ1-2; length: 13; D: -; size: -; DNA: TGTGCCAGCAGTTTCTCCCACAGAGGAGGCTACACCTTC; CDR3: CASSFSHRGGYTF
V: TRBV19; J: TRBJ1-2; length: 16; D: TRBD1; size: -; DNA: TGTGCCAGTAGCCTGGGACAGGGGGCGAACGGCTATGGCTACACCTTC; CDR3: CASSLGQGANGYGYTF
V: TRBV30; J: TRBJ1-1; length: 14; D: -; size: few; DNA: TGTGCCTGGTCCTTTAGGGGGGCGGACACTGAAGCTTTCTTT; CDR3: CAWSFRGADTEAFF
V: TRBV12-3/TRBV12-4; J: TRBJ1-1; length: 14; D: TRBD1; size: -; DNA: TGTGCCAGCAATACCGAGCAGGGGGCTCTACGAGCTTTCTTT; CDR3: CASNTEQGALRAFF
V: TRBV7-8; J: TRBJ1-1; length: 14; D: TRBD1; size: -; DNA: TGTGCCAGCAGCCACCGGGACAGGGGAACTGAAGCTTTCTTT; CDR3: CASSHRDRGTEAFF
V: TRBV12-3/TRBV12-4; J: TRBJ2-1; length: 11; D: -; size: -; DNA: TGTGCCAGCACTACCGGGATAGGGTGGTTCTTC; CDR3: CASTTGIGWFF
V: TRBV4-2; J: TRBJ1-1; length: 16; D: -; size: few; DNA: TGTGCCAGCAGCCAATTAACCCCTGGAGTGAACACTGAAGCTTTCTTT; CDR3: CASSQLTPGVNTEAFF
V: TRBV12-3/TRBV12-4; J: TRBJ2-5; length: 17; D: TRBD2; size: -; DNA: TGTGCCAGCAGTTTAGCGGGACTAGCGGGAGCCCAAGAGACCCAGTACTTC; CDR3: CASSLAGLAGAQETQYF
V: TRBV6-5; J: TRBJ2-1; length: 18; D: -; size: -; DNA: TGTGCCAGCAGTTATTCTAGAACAGGGAATGAGCTACGGGGTGAGCAGTTCTTC; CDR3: CASSYSRTGNELRGEQFF
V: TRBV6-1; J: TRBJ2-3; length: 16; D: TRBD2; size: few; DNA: TGTGCCAGCAGAGAATCCGGGACTAGCGGTGGAGATACGCAGTATTTT; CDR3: CASRESGTSGGDTQYF
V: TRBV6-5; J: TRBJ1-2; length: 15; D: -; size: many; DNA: TGTGCCAGCAGTTACGTTGGGGGCGGGGGCTATGGCTACACCTTC; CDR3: CASSYVGGGGYGYTF
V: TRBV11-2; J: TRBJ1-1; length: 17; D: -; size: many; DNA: TGTGCCAGCAGCTTGAATGGGGCGGGCTATATAAACACTGAAGCTTTCTTT; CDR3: CASSLNGAGYINTEAFF
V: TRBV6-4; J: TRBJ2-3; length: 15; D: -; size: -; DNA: TGTGCCAGCAGTGACAAGCAGGCAGGGTCGGATACGCAGTATTTT; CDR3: CASSDKQAGSDTQYF
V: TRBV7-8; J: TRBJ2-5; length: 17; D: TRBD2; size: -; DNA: TGTGCCAGCAGCTTCCTCCCGAGTGGGAGGGCCGTCAAGACCCAGTACTTC; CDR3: CASSFLPSGRAVKTQYF
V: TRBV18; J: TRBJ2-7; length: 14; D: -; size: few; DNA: TGTGCCAGCTCACCAAGGTCGGAGTCCTACGAGCAGTACTTC; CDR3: CASSPRSESYEQYF
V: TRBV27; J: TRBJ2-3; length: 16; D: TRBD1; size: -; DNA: TGTGCCAGCAGTTTAGAGCGGACAGGGGGCGCCGATACGCAGTATTTT; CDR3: CASSLERTGGADTQYF
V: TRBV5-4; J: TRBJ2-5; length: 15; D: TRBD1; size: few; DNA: TGTGCCAGCAGCCCTAAGGACAGGGGGAAAGAGACCCAGTACTTC; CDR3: CASSPKDRGKETQYF
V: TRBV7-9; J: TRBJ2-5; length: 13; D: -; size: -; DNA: TGTGCCAGCAGGCGAGACAGCCAAGAGACCCAGTACTTC; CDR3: CASRRDSQETQYF
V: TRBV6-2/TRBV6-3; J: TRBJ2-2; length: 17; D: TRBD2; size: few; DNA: TGTGCCAGCGGACGGAGAAGCGGGGTTACGAACACCGGGGAGCTGTTTTTT; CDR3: CASGRRSGVTNTGELFF
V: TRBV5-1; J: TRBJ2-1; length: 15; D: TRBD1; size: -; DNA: TGCGCCAGCAGCGGCGGGACAGGGGGCCTCGGTGAGCAGTTCTTC; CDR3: CASSGGTGGLGEQFF
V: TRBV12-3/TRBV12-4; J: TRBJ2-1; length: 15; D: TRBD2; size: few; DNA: TGTGCCAGCAGTTTAAGCGGGAGCTGGTACAATGAGCAGTTCTTC; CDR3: CASSLSGSWYNEQFF
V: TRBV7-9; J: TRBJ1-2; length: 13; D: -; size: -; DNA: TGTGCCAGCAGCTTAGGGGGCTCCGATGGCTACACCTTC; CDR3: CASSLGGSDGYTF
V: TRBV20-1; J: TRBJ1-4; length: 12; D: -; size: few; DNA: TGCAGTGCTAGGGATATAGGGGAAAAACTGTTTTTT; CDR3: CSARDIGEKLFF
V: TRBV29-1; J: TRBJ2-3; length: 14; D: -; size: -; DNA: TGCAGCGTTGAGATTCGGGGTTACACAGATACGCAGTATTTT; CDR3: CSVEIRGYTDTQYF